This T cell receptor (beta chain) was sequenced in a study of blood T cell repertoires in COVID-19. Original processing notes: Amplification of reference gene primers provided the estimated nucleated cell counts. The method was immunoSEQ multiplex PCR; TCRdb's version includes in-frame clones alone and lacks a portion of them. V and J calls and clone size are given by that table; D and trimming were obtained from the DNA. Of about 210,000 clones listed, less than 90% are singletons. This TCR was sampled from a man aged 35 to 55 with acute or convalescent COVID-19. The specimen was peripheral blood.

The CDR3 reads CASSGGQADYGYTF. The CDR3 DNA reads TGTGCCAGCAGCGGGGGACAGGCGGACTATGGCTACACCTTC. The V gene is TRBV7-3, the J gene TRBJ1-2, with 8 bases fitting TRBD1. CDR3 length: 14 residues. Germline V lookup: CDR1 SGHTA, CDR2 FQGTGA. V dropped 5 bases and J dropped 3; count of bases not matched to a gene: 5.